This record covers a single T cell receptor beta chain. No antigen is known for it. This entry is derived from a study of identical twins. This CDR3 comprises 13 residues. The V end was cut by 3 bases, the J end by 1 base, with 8 bases between. Germline-derived CDR1 and CDR2 are SGDLS and YYNGEE. Study observations and caveats: Twin sharing of out-of-frame TCR alpha was underestimated by models in monozygotic pairs. Reduced insertions were recorded for abundant cord blood beta clonotypes, with no such pattern in memory repertoires.

One entry per CDR3 protein, called by TCRdb with MiXCR from the 5' RACE reads. Counted here are hundreds of thousands of distinct CDR3 sequences, 8.6% occurring once; the ten biggest clones make up 0.85% to 1%. The sample was also linked to a second study, of yellow fever vaccine responses in identical twins. That paper adds: Twins' vaccine T cell response reportedly seemed partly convergent, partly personalized.

The clonotype comes from a woman aged 18-30 years in good health. Source material: PBMCs. V and J are TRBV9 and TRBJ2-7, with D uncertain. The DNA of the CDR3 is TGTGCCAGCAGCGGGTCTCCATCCTACGAGCAGTACTTC. Translation: CASSGSPSYEQYF.